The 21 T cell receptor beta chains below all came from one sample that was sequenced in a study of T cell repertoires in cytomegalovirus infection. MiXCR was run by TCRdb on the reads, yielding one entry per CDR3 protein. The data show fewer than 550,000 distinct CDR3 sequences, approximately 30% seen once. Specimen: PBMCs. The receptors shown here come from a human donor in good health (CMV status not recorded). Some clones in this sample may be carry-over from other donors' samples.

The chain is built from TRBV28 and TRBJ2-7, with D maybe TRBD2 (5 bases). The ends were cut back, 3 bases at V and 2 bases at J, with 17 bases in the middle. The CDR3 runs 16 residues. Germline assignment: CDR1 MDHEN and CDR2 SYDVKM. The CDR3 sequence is CASSFVLRALTYEQYF. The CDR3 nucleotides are TGTGCCAGCAGTTTCGTTCTGCGGGCCCTTACCTACGAGCAGTACTTC.

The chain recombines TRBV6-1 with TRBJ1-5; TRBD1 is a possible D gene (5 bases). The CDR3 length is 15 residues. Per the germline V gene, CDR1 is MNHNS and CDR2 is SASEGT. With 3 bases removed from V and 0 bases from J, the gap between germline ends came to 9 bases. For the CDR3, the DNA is TGTGCCAGCAGTGACTGGGGGATTAGCAATCAGCCCCAGCATTTT. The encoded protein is CASSDWGISNQPQHF.

CDR3 nucleotides: TGTGCCACGACCGTCGTTGGACTAGCCAACCAAGAGACCCAGTACTTC. Amino acid sequence: CATTVVGLANQETQYF. The chain carries TRBV19 and TRBJ2-5; 8 bases fit TRBD2. The germline CDR1 and CDR2 sequences are LNHDA and SQIVND (reference sequence). This CDR3 is 16 amino acids long. The junction had 13 bases not matched to a gene; V was cut back by 10 bases and J by 0 bases. Together with reference TRBV19 and TRBJ2-5, the CDR3 gives the full variable domain: DGGITQSPKYLFRKEGQNVTLSCEQNLNHDAMYWYRQDPGQGLRLIYYSQIVNDFQKGDIAEGYSVSREKKESFPLTVTSAQKNPTAFYLCATTVVGLANQETQYFGPGTRLLVL.

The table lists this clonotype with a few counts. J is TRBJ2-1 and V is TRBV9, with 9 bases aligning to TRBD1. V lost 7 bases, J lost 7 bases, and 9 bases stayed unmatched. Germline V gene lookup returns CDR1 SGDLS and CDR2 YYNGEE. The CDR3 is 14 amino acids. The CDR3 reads CASAGTGNLNEQFF. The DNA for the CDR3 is TGTGCCAGCGCCGGGACAGGGAACCTTAATGAGCAGTTCTTC.

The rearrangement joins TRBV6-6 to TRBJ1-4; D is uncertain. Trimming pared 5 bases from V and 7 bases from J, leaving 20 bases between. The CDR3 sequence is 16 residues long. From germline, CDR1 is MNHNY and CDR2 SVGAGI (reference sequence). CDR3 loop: CASSKAGGHLTEKLFF. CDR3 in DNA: TGTGCCAGCAGTAAAGCAGGAGGGCATTTGACTGAAAAACTGTTTTTT.

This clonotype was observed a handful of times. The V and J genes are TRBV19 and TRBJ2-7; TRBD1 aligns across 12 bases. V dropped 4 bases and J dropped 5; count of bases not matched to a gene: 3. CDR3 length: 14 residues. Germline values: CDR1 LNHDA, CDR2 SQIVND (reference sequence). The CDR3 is CASSRGQGANEQYF. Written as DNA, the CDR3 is TGTGCCAGTAGTAGGGGACAGGGGGCGAACGAGCAGTACTTC.

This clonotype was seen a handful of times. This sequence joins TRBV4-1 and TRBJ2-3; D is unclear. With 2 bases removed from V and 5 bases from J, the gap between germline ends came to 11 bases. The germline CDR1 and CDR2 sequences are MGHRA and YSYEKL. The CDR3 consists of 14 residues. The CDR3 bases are TGCGCCAGCAGCCAAAGTCCGATTCGAGATACGCAGTATTTT. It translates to CASSQSPIRDTQYF.

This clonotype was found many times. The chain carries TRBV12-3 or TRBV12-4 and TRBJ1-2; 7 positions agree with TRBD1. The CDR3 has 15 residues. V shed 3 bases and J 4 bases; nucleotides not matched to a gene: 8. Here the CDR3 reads CASSFFRGRGYGYTF. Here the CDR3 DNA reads TGTGCCAGCAGTTTCTTTAGGGGGCGCGGCTATGGCTACACCTTC.

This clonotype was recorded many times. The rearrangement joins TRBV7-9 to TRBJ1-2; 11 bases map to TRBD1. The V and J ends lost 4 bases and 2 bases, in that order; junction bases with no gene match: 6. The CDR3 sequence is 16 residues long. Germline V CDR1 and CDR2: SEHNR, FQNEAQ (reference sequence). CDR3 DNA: TGTGCCAGCAGCTCCAATAGGGACAGGGGGAACTATGGCTACACCTTC. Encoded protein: CASSSNRDRGNYGYTF.

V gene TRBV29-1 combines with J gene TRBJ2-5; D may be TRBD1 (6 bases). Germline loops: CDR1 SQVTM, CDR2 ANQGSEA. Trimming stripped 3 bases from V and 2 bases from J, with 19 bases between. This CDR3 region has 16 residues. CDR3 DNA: TGCAGCGTTGAGGGAAGCAGGGGATCCCCACAAGAGACCCAGTACTTC. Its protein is CSVEGSRGSPQETQYF.

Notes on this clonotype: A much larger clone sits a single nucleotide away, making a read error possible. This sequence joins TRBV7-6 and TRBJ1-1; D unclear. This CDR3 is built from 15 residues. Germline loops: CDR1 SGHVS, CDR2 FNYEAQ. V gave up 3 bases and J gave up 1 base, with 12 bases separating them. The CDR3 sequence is CASSFWVGWNTEAFF. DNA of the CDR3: TGTGCCAGCAGCTTTTGGGTAGGGTGGAACACTGAAGCTTTCTTT.

The CDR3 loop is CASRTRADRARNSPLHF. CDR3 sequence (DNA): TGTGCCAGCAGGACCCGGGCCGACAGAGCAAGAAATTCACCCCTCCACTTT. V gene TRBV6-1 combines with J gene TRBJ1-6; D possibly corresponds to TRBD1 (5 bases). Germline V lookup: CDR1 MNHNS, CDR2 SASEGT. Trimming removed 6 bases at V and 7 bases at J, with 22 bases between. There are 17 residues in the CDR3.

CDR3 in amino acids: CSARGTGGGTDTQYF. CDR3 coding DNA: TGCAGTGCTAGAGGGACAGGGGGCGGCACAGATACGCAGTATTTT. The chain uses TRBV20-1 and TRBJ2-3, with TRBD1 matching 11 bases. The length of the CDR3 is 15 residues. The germline gives CDR1 DFQATT, CDR2 SNEGSKA (reference sequence). V shed 1 base, J shed 1 base, and the junction held 1 base outside the gene matches.

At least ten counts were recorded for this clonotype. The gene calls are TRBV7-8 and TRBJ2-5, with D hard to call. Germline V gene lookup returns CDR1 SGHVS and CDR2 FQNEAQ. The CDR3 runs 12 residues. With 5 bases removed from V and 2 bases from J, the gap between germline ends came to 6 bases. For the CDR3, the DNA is TGTGCCAGCAGCCGGGTTCAAGAGACCCAGTACTTC. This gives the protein CASSRVQETQYF.

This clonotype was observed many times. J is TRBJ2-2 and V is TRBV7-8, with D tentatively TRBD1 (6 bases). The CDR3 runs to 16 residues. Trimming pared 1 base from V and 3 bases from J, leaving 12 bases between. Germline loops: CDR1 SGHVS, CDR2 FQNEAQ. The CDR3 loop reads CASSLVGGGYTGELFF. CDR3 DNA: TGTGCCAGCAGCTTAGTTGGGGGCGGGTACACCGGGGAGCTGTTTTTT.

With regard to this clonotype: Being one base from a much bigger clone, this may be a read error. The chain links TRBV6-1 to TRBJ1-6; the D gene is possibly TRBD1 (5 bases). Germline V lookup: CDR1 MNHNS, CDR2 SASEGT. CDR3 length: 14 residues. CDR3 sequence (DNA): TGTGCCAGCAGCGGGACGGGGTATAATTCACCCCTCCGCTTT. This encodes CASSGTGYNSPLRF.

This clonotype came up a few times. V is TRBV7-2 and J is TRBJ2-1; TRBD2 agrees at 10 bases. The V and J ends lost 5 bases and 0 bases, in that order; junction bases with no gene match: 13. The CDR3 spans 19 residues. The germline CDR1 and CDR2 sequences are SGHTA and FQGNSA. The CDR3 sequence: CASSPTLPSGGPSYNEQFF. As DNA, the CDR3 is TGTGCCAGCAGCCCGACCTTGCCTAGCGGGGGCCCCTCCTACAATGAGCAGTTCTTC.

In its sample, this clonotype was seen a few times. The CDR3 DNA follows: TGTGCCAGCAGCTTGGCCGGGGCTGCGGGTGAAAAACTGTTTTTT. Encoded protein: CASSLAGAAGEKLFF. The chain uses TRBV7-9 and TRBJ1-4; D is perhaps TRBD1 (5 bases). The CDR3 length is 15 residues. The germline V gene has CDR1 SEHNR and CDR2 FQNEAQ (reference sequence). V lost 3 bases, J lost 7 bases, and 15 bases lay in between.

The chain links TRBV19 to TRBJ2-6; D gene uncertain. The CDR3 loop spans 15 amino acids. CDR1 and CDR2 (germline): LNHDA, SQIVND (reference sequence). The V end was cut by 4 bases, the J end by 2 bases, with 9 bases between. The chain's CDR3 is CASSSQTTGANVLTF. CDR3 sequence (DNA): TGTGCCAGTAGTAGCCAAACGACTGGGGCCAACGTCCTGACTTTC.

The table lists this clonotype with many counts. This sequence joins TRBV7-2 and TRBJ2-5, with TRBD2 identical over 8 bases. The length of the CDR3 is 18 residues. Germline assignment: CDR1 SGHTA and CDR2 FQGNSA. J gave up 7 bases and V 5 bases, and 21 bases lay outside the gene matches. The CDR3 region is CASSPPKPPGLGLVTQYF. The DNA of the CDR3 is TGTGCCAGCAGCCCGCCTAAACCTCCGGGACTAGGATTGGTGACCCAGTACTTC. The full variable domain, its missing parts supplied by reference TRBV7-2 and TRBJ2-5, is GAGVSQSPSNKVTEKGKDVELRCDPISGHTALYWYRQSLGQGLEFLIYFQGNSAPDKSGLPSDRFSAERTGGSVSTLTIQRTQQEDSAVYLCASSPPKPPGLGLVTQYFGPGTRLLVL.

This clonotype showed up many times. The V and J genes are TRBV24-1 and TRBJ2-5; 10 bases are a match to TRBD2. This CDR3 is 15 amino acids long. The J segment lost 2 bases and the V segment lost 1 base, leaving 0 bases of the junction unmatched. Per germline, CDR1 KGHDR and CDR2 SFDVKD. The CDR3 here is CATSDFSGGQETQYF. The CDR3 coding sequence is TGTGCCACCAGTGATTTTAGCGGGGGGCAAGAGACCCAGTACTTC.